Below, one TCR beta chain is given with its context. Its antigen remains unidentified. The protocol was immunoSEQ multiplex PCR, while the TCRdb copy is restricted to in-frame clones and leaves out a portion. The table lists some 73,000 clones, under 80% of them singletons. The sort gate was single viable CD3+CD4+CD8-CD45RO+ cells for memory CD4+ T cells. After thawing, CD4+ T cells were positively selected. The CDR3 covers 14 residues. Per the germline V gene, CDR1 is LGHNA and CDR2 is YNFKEQ. V was clipped by 0 bases and J by 4 bases; unmatched bases: 2. This entry comes from a study of memory CD4+ T cells and cytomegalovirus serostatus. Study-level information: Donors were healthy Belgian adults, several CMV seropositive and some 24 seronegative.

The study's findings and limits: About 40% of the roughly 160 known CMV-associated TCRbeta sequences appeared in CD4+ memory.

The clonotype was recovered from an adult in good health and CMV-seropositive. This chain joins TRBV4-2 and TRBJ1-2; 7 bases fit TRBD1. Specimen: memory CD4+ T cells from blood. The CDR3 region is CASSQDRTGYGYTF. The CDR3 region has the DNA TGTGCCAGCAGCCAAGATAGGACAGGCTATGGCTACACCTTC.